The 17 T cell receptor beta chains below were found in one sample sequenced in a study of graft-versus-host responses after intestinal transplantation. Graft tissue processing released intraepithelial and lamina propria lymphocytes. Measured with immunoSEQ multiplex PCR; TCRdb has only the in-frame clones, and not every one. The table records about 63,000 clones, under 90% of them present only once. Here the sequenced sample was ileum tissue, taken about 350 days after transplant. These receptors all stem from a human patient who received an intestinal transplant, so some T cells may come from the graft donor.

The chain carries TRBV27 and TRBJ2-7, with 12 bases matching TRBD2. This CDR3 is 17 amino acids long. J was trimmed by 5 bases and V by 3 bases; bases with no gene match: 11. Germline lookup yields CDR1 MNHEY and CDR2 SMNVEV (reference sequence). The CDR3 spells CASSFLQGTSGHNEQYF. The DNA for the CDR3 is TGTGCCAGCAGTTTCCTCCAGGGGACTAGCGGGCACAACGAGCAGTACTTC.

This clone came up once. The J gene is TRBJ2-1, the V gene TRBV19; 15 bases match TRBD2. Looked up from germline, CDR1 is LNHDA and CDR2 is SQIVND (reference sequence). V shed 4 bases and J 1 base; nucleotides not matched to a gene: 11. The CDR3 has 20 amino acids. Here the CDR3 DNA reads TGTGCCAGTAGTAATTGGGGAGGACTAGCGGGAGGGCGATCCTACAATGAGCAGTTCTTC. It codes for CASSNWGGLAGGRSYNEQFF. The full variable domain, completed using reference TRBV19 and TRBJ2-1, is DGGITQSPKYLFRKEGQNVTLSCEQNLNHDAMYWYRQDPGQGLRLIYYSQIVNDFQKGDIAEGYSVSREKKESFPLTVTSAQKNPTAFYLCASSNWGGLAGGRSYNEQFFGPGTRLTVL.

The chain combines TRBV23-1 with TRBJ2-2; possibly TRBD2 for D (5 bases). TRBV23-1 is classed as an ORF, of uncertain function. CDR3 size: 16 residues. The V and J ends lost 0 bases and 1 base respectively, with 9 bases between them. CDR3 protein: CASSQSGGGNTGELFF. CDR3 in DNA: TGCGCCAGCAGTCAATCTGGTGGAGGGAACACCGGGGAGCTGTTTTTT.

The chain uses TRBV6-5 and TRBJ1-6; D is unclear. The CDR3 spans 14 residues. In germline, CDR1 is MNHEY, CDR2 SVGAGI. V was clipped by 0 bases and J by 11 bases, with 11 bases between them. The DNA of the CDR3 is TGTGCCAGCAGTTACTCAGGGAGCTGGGCACCCCTCCACTTT. Its translation is CASSYSGSWAPLHF.

The chain uses TRBV7-9 and TRBJ2-7, with D possibly being TRBD2 (5 bases). Germline values: CDR1 SEHNR, CDR2 FQNEAQ (reference sequence). The CDR3 length is 15 residues. Trimming left V 5 bases short and J 5 bases short, with 19 bases between. CDR3 in amino acids: CASSKSEGRWDEQYF. The CDR3 DNA reads as TGTGCCAGCAGCAAAAGTGAGGGTCGATGGGACGAGCAGTACTTC. Full variable domain (remainder filled in from reference TRBV7-9 and TRBJ2-7): DTGVSQNPRHKITKRGQNVTFRCDPISEHNRLYWYRQTLGQGPEFLTYFQNEAQLEKSRLLSDRFSAERPKGSFSTLEIQRTEQGDSAMYLCASSKSEGRWDEQYFGPGTRLTVT.

The rearrangement uses TRBV9 and TRBJ2-7, with 10 bases lining up with TRBD2. The CDR3 contains 14 residues. V lost 3 bases and J lost 3; bases outside the gene matches: 3. Germline CDR1 reads SGDLS; CDR2 reads YYNGEE. CDR3 nucleotide sequence: TGTGCCAGCAGCGCCGCTAGCGGGGGCTACGAGCAGTACTTC. It yields the protein CASSAASGGYEQYF.

This clone was found once. The gene calls are TRBV2 and TRBJ2-7; 12 nucleotides match TRBD2. This CDR3 comprises 16 residues. Germline trimming cut 4 bases from V and 3 bases from J; bases unmatched to any gene: 7. CDR1 and CDR2 from the germline V gene are SNHLY and FYNNEI. In nucleotides, the CDR3 is TGTGCCAGCAGTGGACTAGCGGGGGCCTTTGACTACGAGCAGTACTTC. This sequence encodes CASSGLAGAFDYEQYF.

The chain has TRBV29-1 and TRBJ1-2; the D is unclear. The CDR3 runs 12 residues. In germline, CDR1 is SQVTM, CDR2 ANQGSEA. Trimming removed 1 base at V and 4 bases at J, with 7 bases between. The CDR3 DNA follows: TGCAGCGTTGAAGGGGGAAGCTATGGCTACACCTTC. This sequence encodes CSVEGGSYGYTF. The full variable domain, with the rest looked up from reference TRBV29-1 and TRBJ1-2, is SAVISQKPSRDICQRGTSLTIQCQVDSQVTMMFWYRQQPGQSLTLIATANQGSEATYESGFVIDKFPISRPNLTFSTLTVSNMSPEDSSIYLCSVEGGSYGYTFGSGTRLTVV.

Notes on this clone: The same CDR3 is also encoded by other DNA sequences in this sample. The chain combines TRBV7-3 with TRBJ1-1; the match to TRBD1 covers 7 bases. CDR3 length: 13 residues. The germline CDR1 and CDR2 sequences are SGHTA and FQGTGA. The V gene end was trimmed by 5 bases and the J gene end by 10 bases; junction bases not matched to a gene: 10. The CDR3 sequence is CASSAHRGLVAFF. The CDR3 nucleotides read TGTGCCAGCAGCGCACACAGGGGACTGGTAGCTTTCTTT.

The genes are TRBV28 and TRBJ2-1, with 8 bases that match TRBD2. This CDR3 is 15 amino acids long. Germline V CDR1 and CDR2: MDHEN, SYDVKM. V was clipped by 6 bases and J by 8 bases; unmatched bases: 12. CDR3 nucleotide sequence: TGTGCCAGCAGACTGGGGACTAGTTCGCTCCATGAGCAGTTCTTC. Its protein product is CASRLGTSSLHEQFF.

The V gene is TRBV4-1, the J gene TRBJ2-1, with D possibly being TRBD2 (6 bases). The CDR3 is 16 amino acids. V lost 1 base to trimming and J lost 2 bases, with 12 bases between them. Germline CDR1 MGHRA, CDR2 YSYEKL. This CDR3 is CASSQVFSGTYNEQFF. CDR3 nucleotide sequence: TGCGCCAGCAGCCAAGTTTTTAGCGGAACCTACAATGAGCAGTTCTTC.

The chain uses TRBV9 and TRBJ2-2; 11 bases match TRBD2. This CDR3 is built from 18 residues. Germline CDR1 is SGDLS and CDR2 is YYNGEE. Trimming took 4 bases from V and 1 from J; bases not matched to a gene: 9. CDR3 region: CASSHDFSGRGNTGELFF. The CDR3 DNA sequence: TGTGCCAGCAGCCACGATTTTAGCGGGAGGGGGAACACCGGGGAGCTGTTTTTT.

Only a few counts were recorded for this clone. This chain connects TRBV11-2 to TRBJ2-3; the D gene could be TRBD1 or TRBD2 (6 bases each). The ends were cut back, 4 bases at V and 0 bases at J, with 11 bases in the middle. CDR3 length: 15 amino acids. The germline V gene encodes CDR1 SGHAT and CDR2 FQNNGV. In DNA, the CDR3 is TGTGCCAGCAGCTCTTTAGGGGGGAGCACAGATACGCAGTATTTT. It yields the protein CASSSLGGSTDTQYF. Full variable domain (remainder filled in from reference TRBV11-2 and TRBJ2-3): EAGVAQSPRYKIIEKRQSVAFWCNPISGHATLYWYQQILGQGPKLLIQFQNNGVVDDSQLPKDRFSAERLKGVDSTLKIQPAKLEDSAVYLCASSSLGGSTDTQYFGPGTRLTVL.

The chain is built from TRBV2 and TRBJ1-6, with TRBD1 as a possible D gene (5 bases). This CDR3 is built from 13 residues. Germline-derived CDR1 and CDR2 are SNHLY and FYNNEI. V lost 2 bases and J 9 bases, leaving 8 bases between the germline ends. The CDR3 DNA follows: TGTGCCAGCAGTGAATACACAGGTTCACCCCTCCACTTT. The encoded protein is CASSEYTGSPLHF.

The chain links TRBV4-1 to TRBJ2-7; D call uncertain. The V and J ends lost 2 bases and 0 bases respectively, with 14 bases between them. The germline gives CDR1 MGHRA, CDR2 YSYEKL. The CDR3 length is 16 residues. CDR3 nucleotides: TGCGCCAGCAGCCAATTCTTCTCCGGCCCCTCCTACGAGCAGTACTTC. The encoded protein is CASSQFFSGPSYEQYF.

This rearrangement joins TRBV9 to TRBJ1-2; tentative D call: TRBD1 (5 bases). V dropped 0 bases and J dropped 6 bases, with 12 bases sitting between them. CDR3 length: 14 residues. In germline, CDR1 is SGDLS, CDR2 YYNGEE. CDR3: CASSVEQDVNGYTF. As DNA, the CDR3 is TGTGCCAGCAGCGTAGAACAGGACGTCAATGGCTACACCTTC.

This clone appeared a single time. This chain links TRBV7-2 with TRBJ2-7, with 7 bases fitting TRBD2. Trimming took 2 bases from V and 3 from J; bases not matched to a gene: 7. The CDR3 consists of 15 residues. CDR1 and CDR2 from the germline V gene are SGHTA and FQGNSA. This CDR3 is CASSLWASGVYEQYF. CDR3 sequence (DNA): TGTGCCAGCAGCTTATGGGCTAGCGGAGTCTACGAGCAGTACTTC. Using reference TRBV7-2 and TRBJ2-7 for the parts outside the CDR3, the full variable domain is GAGVSQSPSNKVTEKGKDVELRCDPISGHTALYWYRQSLGQGLEFLIYFQGNSAPDKSGLPSDRFSAERTGGSVSTLTIQRTQQEDSAVYLCASSLWASGVYEQYFGPGTRLTVT.